This passage covers 3 T cell receptor beta chains from one sample sequenced in a study of cytomegalovirus exposure and HLA in healthy donors. The primer mix had 60 Vbeta and 13 Jbeta primers. Method: immunoSEQ multiplex PCR; TCRdb's copy keeps in-frame clones and lacks some. The table has about 140,000 clones, approximately 86% seen once; the top ten hold roughly 0.5%. Sequenced input: PBMCs. These receptors all come from a woman in her 40s in good health and CMV-seronegative.

This clone was recorded only once. This chain uses TRBV6-6 with TRBJ2-7, with 8 bases matching TRBD1. Trimming took 7 bases from V and 4 from J; bases not matched to a gene: 12. Germline V gives CDR1 MNHNY, CDR2 SVGAGI (reference sequence). This CDR3 spans 15 amino acids. CDR3 bases: TGTGCCAGCACGCATCGGGACAGGCAGATATACGAGCAGTACTTC. Protein: CASTHRDRQIYEQYF.

This chain connects TRBV7-2 to TRBJ2-2; weak D call: TRBD2 (7 bases). CDR3 length: 17 residues. Trimming took 2 bases from V and 7 from J, leaving 20 bases between them. Germline CDR1 and CDR2: SGHTA and FQGNSA. CDR3: CASSLTGTNGGRGELFF. In DNA, the CDR3 is TGTGCCAGCAGCTTAACCGGGACTAACGGGGGGCGCGGGGAGCTGTTTTTT.

The V and J genes are TRBV7-9 and TRBJ2-4; D might be TRBD2 (5 bases). This CDR3 contains 17 residues. The germline gives CDR1 SEHNR, CDR2 FQNEAQ (reference sequence). V was shortened by 1 base and J by 8 bases, with 21 bases between the two germline ends. DNA for the CDR3: TGTGCCAGCAGCTTAGGTCTTGCGGGCCCTAGCTGGGACATTCAGTACTTC. This translates into CASSLGLAGPSWDIQYF. Full variable domain (missing parts from reference TRBV7-9 and TRBJ2-4): DTGVSQNPRHKITKRGQNVTFRCDPISEHNRLYWYRQTLGQGPEFLTYFQNEAQLEKSRLLSDRFSAERPKGSFSTLEIQRTEQGDSAMYLCASSLGLAGPSWDIQYFGAGTRLSVL.